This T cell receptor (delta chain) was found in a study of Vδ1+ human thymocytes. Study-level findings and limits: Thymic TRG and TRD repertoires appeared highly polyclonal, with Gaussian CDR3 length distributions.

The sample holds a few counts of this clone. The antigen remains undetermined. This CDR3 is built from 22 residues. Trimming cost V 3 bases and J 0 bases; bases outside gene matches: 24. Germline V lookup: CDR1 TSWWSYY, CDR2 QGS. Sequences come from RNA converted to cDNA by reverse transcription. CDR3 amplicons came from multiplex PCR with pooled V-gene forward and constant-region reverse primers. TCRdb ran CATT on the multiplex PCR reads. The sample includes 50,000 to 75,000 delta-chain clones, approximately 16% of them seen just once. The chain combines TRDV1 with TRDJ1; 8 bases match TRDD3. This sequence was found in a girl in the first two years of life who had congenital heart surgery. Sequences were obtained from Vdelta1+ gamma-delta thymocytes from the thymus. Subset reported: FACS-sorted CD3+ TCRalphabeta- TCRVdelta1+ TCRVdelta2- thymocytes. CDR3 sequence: CALGDPRAILLGARGHTDKLIF. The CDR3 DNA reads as TGTGCTCTTGGGGACCCCCGAGCGATCTTACTGGGGGCCCGGGGACACACCGATAAACTCATCTTT.